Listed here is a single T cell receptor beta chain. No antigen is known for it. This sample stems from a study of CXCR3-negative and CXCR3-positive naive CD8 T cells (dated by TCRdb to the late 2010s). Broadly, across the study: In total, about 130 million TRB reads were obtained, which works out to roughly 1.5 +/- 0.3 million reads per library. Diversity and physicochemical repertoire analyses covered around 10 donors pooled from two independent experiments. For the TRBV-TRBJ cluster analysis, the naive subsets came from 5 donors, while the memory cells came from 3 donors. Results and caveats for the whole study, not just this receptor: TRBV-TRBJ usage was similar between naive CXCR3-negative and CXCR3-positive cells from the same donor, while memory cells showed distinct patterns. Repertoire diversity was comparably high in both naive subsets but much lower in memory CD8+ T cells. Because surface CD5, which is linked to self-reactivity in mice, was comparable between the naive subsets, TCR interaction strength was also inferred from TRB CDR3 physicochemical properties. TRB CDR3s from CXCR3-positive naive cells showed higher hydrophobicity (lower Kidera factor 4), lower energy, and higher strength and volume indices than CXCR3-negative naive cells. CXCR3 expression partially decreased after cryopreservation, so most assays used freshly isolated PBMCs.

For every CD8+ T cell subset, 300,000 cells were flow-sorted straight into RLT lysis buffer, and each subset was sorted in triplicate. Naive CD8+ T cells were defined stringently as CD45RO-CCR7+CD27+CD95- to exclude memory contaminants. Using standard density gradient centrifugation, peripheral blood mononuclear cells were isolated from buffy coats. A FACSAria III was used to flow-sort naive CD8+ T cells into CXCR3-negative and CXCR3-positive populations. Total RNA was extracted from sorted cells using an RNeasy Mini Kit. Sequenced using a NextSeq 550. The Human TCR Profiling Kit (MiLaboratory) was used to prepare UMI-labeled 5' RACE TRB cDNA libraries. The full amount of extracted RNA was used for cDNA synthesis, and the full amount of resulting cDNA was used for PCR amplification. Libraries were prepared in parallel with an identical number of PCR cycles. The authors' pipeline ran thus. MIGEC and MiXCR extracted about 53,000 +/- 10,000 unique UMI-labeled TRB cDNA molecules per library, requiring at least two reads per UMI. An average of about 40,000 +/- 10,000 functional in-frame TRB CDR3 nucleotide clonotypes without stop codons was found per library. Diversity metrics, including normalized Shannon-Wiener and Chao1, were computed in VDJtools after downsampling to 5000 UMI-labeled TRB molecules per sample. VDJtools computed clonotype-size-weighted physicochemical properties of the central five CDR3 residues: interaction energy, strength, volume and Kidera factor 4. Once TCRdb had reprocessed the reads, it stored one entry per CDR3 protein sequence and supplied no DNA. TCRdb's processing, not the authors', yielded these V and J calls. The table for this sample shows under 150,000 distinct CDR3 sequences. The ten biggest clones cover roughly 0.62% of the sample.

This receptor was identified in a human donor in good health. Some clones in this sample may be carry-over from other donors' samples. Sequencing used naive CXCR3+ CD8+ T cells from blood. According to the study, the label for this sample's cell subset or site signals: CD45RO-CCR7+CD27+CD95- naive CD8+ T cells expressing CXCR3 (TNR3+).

The CDR3 protein: CSVEGAGSDTQYF. The chain employs TRBV29-1 and TRBJ2-3; without DNA, the TCRdb call of TRBD1 cannot be checked. CDR1 and CDR2 are read off the germline V gene as SQVTM and ANQGSEA. The CDR3 runs 13 amino acids, cysteine and phenylalanine included. Only the protein is on record.